This is a list of T cell receptor beta chains from one sample in a study of siplizumab effects on memory and regulatory T cells. Some clones are missing from TCRdb's copy, which holds only in-frame ones; the method was immunoSEQ multiplex PCR. The sample yields 99,000 or so clones, about 95% seen once. The sequenced sample consisted of non-Treg CD4+ T cells sorted from blood. These receptors were obtained from a human donor in good health. Each CDR3 is given with its conserved first and last residue. Fields, in order: clone size, D gene, V gene, J gene, CDR3 DNA, CDR3 protein. The D gene is left open where the match is weak. The size of a clone is reported for some rows only, either as once, few or many, or as a class for expanded clones.

size: NA
D: NA
V: TRBV28
J: TRBJ2-5
DNA: TGTGCCAGCAGTCCGGGACACTTTGAGACCCAGTACTTC
CDR3: CASSPGHFETQYF

size: NA
D: NA
V: TRBV14
J: TRBJ2-1
DNA: TGTGCCACCCAAATACGGACAGGTGGGGGGAATGAGCAGTTCTTC
CDR3: CATQIRTGGGNEQFF

size: NA
D: NA
V: TRBV28
J: TRBJ2-7
DNA: TGTGCCAGCAGCACGGGGACACCCCACGAGCAGTACTTC
CDR3: CASSTGTPHEQYF

size: NA
D: TRBD1
V: TRBV6-6
J: TRBJ1-2
DNA: TGTGCCAGCAGTTATCCGACAGGGGTCGGCGGCTACACCTTC
CDR3: CASSYPTGVGGYTF

size: NA
D: NA
V: TRBV5-4
J: TRBJ1-3
DNA: TGTGCCAGCAGCCTAGCGCCCGAGGGAAACACCATATATTTT
CDR3: CASSLAPEGNTIYF

size: NA
D: NA
V: TRBV6-5
J: TRBJ2-7
DNA: TGTGCCAGCAGTTCCGTGGGAGCGGCCTTAAACGAGCAGTACTTC
CDR3: CASSSVGAALNEQYF

size: NA
D: NA
V: TRBV21-1
J: TRBJ1-1
DNA: TGTGCCAGCAGCAAAGCGGCGGTGAACACTGAAGCTTTCTTT
CDR3: CASSKAAVNTEAFF

size: NA
D: NA
V: TRBV19
J: TRBJ2-3
DNA: TGTGCCAGTAGTAAACGGACAGCCACAGATACGCAGTATTTT
CDR3: CASSKRTATDTQYF

size: NA
D: NA
V: TRBV25-1
J: TRBJ1-1
DNA: TGTGCCAGCAGTGTACGCGATGAAGCTTTCTTT
CDR3: CASSVRDEAFF

size: NA
D: NA
V: TRBV4-1
J: TRBJ2-3
DNA: TGCGCCAGCAGCCTAACACAGGGTTGGAGGACAGATACGCAGTATTTT
CDR3: CASSLTQGWRTDTQYF

size: NA
D: NA
V: TRBV28
J: TRBJ2-7
DNA: TGTGCCAGCAGTTCACAGGGAAACATTTACGAGCAGTACTTC
CDR3: CASSSQGNIYEQYF

size: NA
D: TRBD1
V: TRBV5-1
J: TRBJ1-6
DNA: TGCGCCAGCAGCTTAACGGGGGGGACAGCAAATTCACCCCTCCACTTT
CDR3: CASSLTGGTANSPLHF

size: NA
D: NA
V: TRBV18
J: TRBJ1-2
DNA: TGTGCCAGCTCGAGGACAGCGAGACCTAACTATGGCTACACCTTC
CDR3: CASSRTARPNYGYTF

size: once
D: NA
V: TRBV20-1
J: TRBJ1-3
DNA: TGCAGTGCAGTCAGGGGAAACACCATATATTTT
CDR3: CSAVRGNTIYF

size: NA
D: NA
V: TRBV30
J: TRBJ2-7
DNA: TGTGCCTGGAGTTCCTGGGGCGGGACCTACGAGCAGTACTTC
CDR3: CAWSSWGGTYEQYF

size: NA
D: NA
V: TRBV2
J: TRBJ1-1
DNA: TGTGCCAGCATGGGTAACTGGGGCCTTCCGAACACTGAAGCTTTCTTT
CDR3: CASMGNWGLPNTEAFF

size: NA
D: TRBD1
V: TRBV28
J: TRBJ2-3
DNA: TGTGCCAGCAGCCCTACCGGGACAGGGACAGATACGCAGTATTTT
CDR3: CASSPTGTGTDTQYF

size: NA
D: TRBD1
V: TRBV10-3
J: TRBJ2-7
DNA: TGTGCCATCAGTGATAGTGGGACAGGGGCCTACGAGCAGTACTTC
CDR3: CAISDSGTGAYEQYF

size: NA
D: TRBD1
V: TRBV27
J: TRBJ2-3
DNA: TGTGCCAGCAGCCCCCTCGGACAGGGAGGCACAGATACGCAGTATTTT
CDR3: CASSPLGQGGTDTQYF

size: NA
D: TRBD1
V: TRBV15
J: TRBJ1-3
DNA: TGTGCCACCAGCAGAGATTTACAGGGGTCTGGAAACACCATATATTTT
CDR3: CATSRDLQGSGNTIYF

size: once
D: NA
V: TRBV18
J: TRBJ1-1
DNA: TGTGCCAGCTCACCGGGAGTACGAGCGGCTGAAGCTTTCTTT
CDR3: CASSPGVRAAEAFF

size: NA
D: NA
V: TRBV14
J: TRBJ2-2
DNA: TGTGCCAGCAGCCAAAGGGGTTCCTACACCGGGGAGCTGTTTTTT
CDR3: CASSQRGSYTGELFF

size: NA
D: NA
V: TRBV21-1
J: TRBJ2-1
DNA: TGTGCCAGCAGCGCTTGTACTAGCGGGAGAAACAATGAGCAGTTCTTC
CDR3: CASSACTSGRNNEQFF

size: NA
D: NA
V: TRBV30
J: TRBJ1-5
DNA: TGTGCCTGGAGTGTTGGACAGTTAAATCAGCCCCAGCATTTT
CDR3: CAWSVGQLNQPQHF

size: NA
D: TRBD1
V: TRBV4-1
J: TRBJ2-2
DNA: TGCGCCAGCAGCCCGCCGACAGGGGTCACCGGGGAGCCGTTTTTT
CDR3: CASSPPTGVTGEPFF

size: NA
D: TRBD2
V: TRBV5-1
J: TRBJ2-1
DNA: TGCGCCAGCAGCCTTGGGACTAGCGGGAAGGAGCAGTTCTTC
CDR3: CASSLGTSGKEQFF

size: NA
D: NA
V: TRBV5-1
J: TRBJ2-3
DNA: TGCGCCAGCAGCTTAAGCACAGATACGCAGTATTTT
CDR3: CASSLSTDTQYF

size: NA
D: TRBD2
V: TRBV5-1
J: TRBJ2-1
DNA: TGCGCCAGCAGCTTGGGGGTTCTAGCGGGAGGGTACAATGAGCAGTTCTTC
CDR3: CASSLGVLAGGYNEQFF

size: NA
D: NA
V: TRBV28
J: TRBJ1-2
DNA: TGTGCCAGCAGTTTATCTTATGGCTACACCTTC
CDR3: CASSLSYGYTF

size: NA
D: NA
V: TRBV27
J: TRBJ2-7
DNA: TGTGCCAGCAGCCCCTTAGGGGGCTCCTACGAGCAGTACTTC
CDR3: CASSPLGGSYEQYF

size: NA
D: NA
V: TRBV7-2
J: TRBJ2-7
DNA: TGTGCCAGCAGCTTAGCGCTGTTACGTGACGGGAGCTACGAGCAGTACTTC
CDR3: CASSLALLRDGSYEQYF

size: NA
D: NA
V: TRBV18
J: TRBJ2-7
DNA: TGTGCCAGCTCAGCCTCGCGGCAGGGTAAGGGCTACGAGCAGTACTTC
CDR3: CASSASRQGKGYEQYF

size: NA
D: TRBD2
V: TRBV5-6
J: TRBJ2-1
DNA: TGTGCCAGCAGCTTTCAAGGACTAGGATCCTACAATGAGCAGTTCTTC
CDR3: CASSFQGLGSYNEQFF

size: NA
D: NA
V: TRBV5-1
J: TRBJ2-5
DNA: TGCGCCAGCAGCTTAGAGGGTCAAGAGACCCAGTACTTC
CDR3: CASSLEGQETQYF

size: once
D: NA
V: TRBV28
J: TRBJ1-2
DNA: TGTGCCAGCCACCCCTTCGGCAGATCTAACTATGGCTACACCTTC
CDR3: CASHPFGRSNYGYTF

size: NA
D: NA
V: TRBV14
J: TRBJ1-2
DNA: TGTGCCAGCAGCCAAGTGGGACGGGGGGCGAACTATGGCTACACCTTC
CDR3: CASSQVGRGANYGYTF

size: NA
D: NA
V: TRBV4-2
J: TRBJ2-5
DNA: TGTGCCAGCATGCCGAGCCCTGGGGGGGAGACCCAGTACTTC
CDR3: CASMPSPGGETQYF

size: once
D: TRBD2
V: TRBV9
J: TRBJ2-7
DNA: TGTGCCAGCAGCGTAGGGGGACTACCTTTTAACGAGCAGTACTTC
CDR3: CASSVGGLPFNEQYF

size: once
D: NA
V: TRBV25-1
J: TRBJ1-1
DNA: TGTGCCAGCAGTGACCCGGGTTTGAACACTGAAGCTTTCTTT
CDR3: CASSDPGLNTEAFF

size: NA
D: TRBD1
V: TRBV18
J: TRBJ1-1
DNA: TGTGCCAGCTCACCGCAGGGGGCGCAGACTGAAGCTTTCTTT
CDR3: CASSPQGAQTEAFF

size: NA
D: TRBD1
V: TRBV27
J: TRBJ1-5
DNA: TGTGCCAGCACCGAGACAGGGAGAGGACAGCCCCAGCATTTT
CDR3: CASTETGRGQPQHF

size: NA
D: NA
V: TRBV4-2
J: TRBJ2-3
DNA: TGTGCCAGCAGCCAACTGATCCGACGTGGTGGCGGGATGCCAGATACGCAGTATTTT
CDR3: CASSQLIRRGGGMPDTQYF

size: NA
D: NA
V: TRBV7-9
J: TRBJ1-1
DNA: TGTGCCAGCAGCTTAGAAAGCGTGAACACTGAAGCTTTCTTT
CDR3: CASSLESVNTEAFF

size: NA
D: TRBD2
V: TRBV2
J: TRBJ2-3
DNA: TGTGCCAGTATCGGGGCTAGCGGGAGAACAGATACGCAGTATTTT
CDR3: CASIGASGRTDTQYF

size: NA
D: NA
V: TRBV30
J: TRBJ2-2
DNA: TGTGCCTGGAGAACCCCAGGGAGCGGGCGATCCGGGGAGCTGTTTTTT
CDR3: CAWRTPGSGRSGELFF

size: NA
D: NA
V: TRBV5-4
J: TRBJ2-3
DNA: TGTGCCAGCAGCTATCTGATGGATACGCAGTATTTT
CDR3: CASSYLMDTQYF

size: NA
D: TRBD2
V: TRBV28
J: TRBJ2-4
DNA: TGTGCCAGCAGTCCCCTAGCGGGATTAGGGAAAAACATTCAGTACTTC
CDR3: CASSPLAGLGKNIQYF

size: NA
D: NA
V: TRBV6-5
J: TRBJ2-6
DNA: TGTGCCAGCAGTTACGAGGGGTATGGGGCCAACGTCCTGACTTTC
CDR3: CASSYEGYGANVLTF

size: NA
D: NA
V: TRBV2
J: TRBJ2-3
DNA: TGTGCCAGCAGTGGTCAAGAGTCGCAGTATTTT
CDR3: CASSGQESQYF

size: NA
D: NA
V: TRBV7-3
J: TRBJ1-2
DNA: TGTGCCAGCAGCCCCAGTGGGGGTTATGGCTACACCTTC
CDR3: CASSPSGGYGYTF

size: NA
D: TRBD2
V: TRBV4-1
J: TRBJ2-1
DNA: TGCGCCAGCAGCCCGGGACTAGCGGCCTACAATGAGCAGTTCTTC
CDR3: CASSPGLAAYNEQFF

size: NA
D: NA
V: TRBV28
J: TRBJ1-3
DNA: TGTGCCAGCAGTTTAAGGGCGCCTGGAAACACCATATATTTT
CDR3: CASSLRAPGNTIYF

size: NA
D: NA
V: TRBV15
J: TRBJ1-1
DNA: TGTGCCACCAGCAGAGAACCGGGACGTGCGAACACTGAAGCTTTCTTT
CDR3: CATSREPGRANTEAFF

size: NA
D: NA
V: TRBV29-1
J: TRBJ1-1
DNA: TGCAGCGTGATATTACAGGTAATGAACACTGAAGCTTTCTTT
CDR3: CSVILQVMNTEAFF

size: NA
D: TRBD2
V: TRBV29-1
J: TRBJ2-3
DNA: TGCAGCACGGGACTAGCGGTAACTAGCACAGATACGCAGTATTTT
CDR3: CSTGLAVTSTDTQYF

size: NA
D: TRBD1
V: TRBV27
J: TRBJ2-1
DNA: TGTGCCAGCAGTTTATTGGAGGCAGGGGGCCGGGATGAGCAGTTCTTC
CDR3: CASSLLEAGGRDEQFF

size: NA
D: NA
V: TRBV19
J: TRBJ2-5
DNA: TGTGCGCGGGGCGGGGTTGAGACCCAGTACTTC
CDR3: CARGGVETQYF

size: NA
D: NA
V: TRBV2
J: TRBJ2-2
DNA: TGTGCCAGCAATGTCAACACCGGGGAGCTGTTTTTT
CDR3: CASNVNTGELFF

size: NA
D: NA
V: TRBV5-1
J: TRBJ2-7
DNA: TGCGCCAGCAGCTTGGGAGGCAGGGCCCTCTACGAGCAGTACTTC
CDR3: CASSLGGRALYEQYF

size: NA
D: NA
V: TRBV7-9
J: TRBJ1-1
DNA: TGTGCCAGCAGCTTATCACAAGACAGGCACACTGAAGCTTTCTTT
CDR3: CASSLSQDRHTEAFF